This TCR beta chain emerged from a study of cytomegalovirus exposure and HLA in healthy donors. Across the whole study: Early on, a data release was issued that held roughly 80 million unique TCRs from HLA-typed donors.

Study observations and caveats: For most TCR beta V segments, an earlier analysis put the productive rate at about 87% or about 30% of the time.

Regarding this clone: Its target is unknown.

Primers for the PCR totalled 60 Vbeta and 13 Jbeta. Method: immunoSEQ multiplex PCR; TCRdb's copy keeps in-frame clones and lacks some. This sample has fewer than 70,000 clones, with roughly 67% found just once. Per the germline V gene, CDR1 is SGHTA and CDR2 is FQGTGA. The junction had 2 bases not matched to a gene; V was cut back by 5 bases and J by 0 bases. This CDR3 is built from 15 residues. The receptor's source is a man between 45 and 60 years old in good health and CMV-seronegative. The rearrangement joins TRBV7-3 to TRBJ2-2; the match to TRBD1 covers 8 bases. The sequenced sample consisted of PBMCs. CDR3 in DNA: TGTGCCAGCAGCATACAGGGGGCGAACACCGGGGAGCTGTTTTTT. Translation: CASSIQGANTGELFF.